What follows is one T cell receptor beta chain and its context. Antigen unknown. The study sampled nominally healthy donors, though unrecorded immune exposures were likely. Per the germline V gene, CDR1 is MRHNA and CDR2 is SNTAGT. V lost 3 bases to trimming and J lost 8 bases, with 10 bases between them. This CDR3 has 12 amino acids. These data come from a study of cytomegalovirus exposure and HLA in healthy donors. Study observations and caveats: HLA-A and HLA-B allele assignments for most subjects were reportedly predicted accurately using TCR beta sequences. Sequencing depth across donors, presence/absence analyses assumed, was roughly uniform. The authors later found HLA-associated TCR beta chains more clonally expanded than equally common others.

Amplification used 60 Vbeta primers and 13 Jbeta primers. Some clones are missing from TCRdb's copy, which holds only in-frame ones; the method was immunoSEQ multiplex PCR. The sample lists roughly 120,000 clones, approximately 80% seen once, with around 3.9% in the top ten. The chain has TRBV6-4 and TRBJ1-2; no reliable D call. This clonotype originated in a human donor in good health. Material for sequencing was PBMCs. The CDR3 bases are TGTGCCAGCAGTGATCACAACGGGGGCTACACCTTC. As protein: CASSDHNGGYTF.